This T cell receptor (beta chain) appears in the sequencing data of a study of T cell clonality in common variable immunodeficiency. Whole-study findings and limits: Patient heterogeneity in the CVID cohort limited correlations between repertoire features and clinical complications. Compared with healthy controls, CVID subjects showed increased TCRbeta clonality, mostly in about a third.

Donors gave about 5 to 9 ml heparinized peripheral whole blood. At least ten counts were recorded for this clone. The antigen remains unidentified. The sequence runs out 3 residues before the end of the CDR3; the remainder is reconstructed from the germline J gene. Produced via immunoSEQ multiplex PCR; TCRdb's table is partial and in-frame only. The table lists roughly 50,000 clones, no singletons, with 3% to 4% in the top ten. This CDR3 has 14 amino acids. Germline CDR1 reads SGHRS; CDR2 reads YFSETQ. The V gene lost 3 bases and the J gene lost 0 bases, with 8 bases spanning the gap. The TCR sequence derives from a person aged 18 to 70 in good health. The sequenced sample consisted of peripheral blood mononuclear cells. V and J are TRBV5-1 and TRBJ2-3, with TRBD1 as a possible D gene (6 bases). The sequenced part of the CDR3 DNA is TGCGCCAGCAGCTCCGGGACAAGCACAGATACG. This encodes CASSSGTSTDT. The whole CDR3 protein is CASSSGTSTDTQYF.